The 32 T cell receptor beta chains given below trace back to one sample, sequenced in a study of OX40 agonist ivuxolimab in advanced cancers. The method was immunoSEQ multiplex PCR; TCRdb's version includes in-frame clones alone and lacks a portion of them. The sample records tens of thousands of clones, 75% to 90% being singletons. The input for sequencing was CD4+ or CD8+ T cells sorted from blood, taken in a trial of the OX40 agonist ivuxolimab. All receptors derive from an adult with an advanced solid tumor such as melanoma, head and neck, liver or kidney cancer.

The chain links TRBV10-2 to TRBJ2-3; D gene ambiguous. Germline CDR1 and CDR2: WSHSY and SAAADI. This CDR3 is built from 12 residues. Between the trimmed V and J ends, which lost 2 bases and 6 bases, there was a span of 6 bases. This chain's CDR3 is CASSERSDTQYF. Written as DNA, the CDR3 is TGCGCCAGCAGTGAGAGAAGCGATACGCAGTATTTT.

The CDR3 nucleotides read TGTGCCAGCAGCGAACGGAGCTCGGGTACGCAGTATTTT. Protein sequence: CASSERSSGTQYF. The chain links TRBV27 to TRBJ2-3, with D unresolved. Trimming pared 6 bases from V and 8 bases from J, leaving 15 bases between. This CDR3 contains 13 residues. Per the germline V gene, CDR1 is MNHEY and CDR2 is SMNVEV (reference sequence).

This clone showed up just a few times. The chain has TRBV19 and TRBJ2-4; 7 bases are shared with TRBD1. The germline CDR1 and CDR2 sequences are LNHDA and SQIVND (reference sequence). The CDR3 covers 13 residues. J lost 5 bases, V lost 6 bases, and 4 bases had no gene match. The CDR3 DNA is TGTGCCAGTAGACAGGGGCCCCAAAACATTCAGTACTTC. Translated: CASRQGPQNIQYF.

The chain links TRBV7-2 to TRBJ1-5; D not resolved. The CDR3 totals 12 residues. Trimming removed 1 base at V and 5 bases at J, with 3 bases between. Germline lookup yields CDR1 SGHTA and CDR2 FQGNSA. DNA of the CDR3: TGTGCCAGCAGCTTAGGCCATCAGCCCCAGCATTTT. Its translation is CASSLGHQPQHF.

The chain has TRBV6-5 and TRBJ1-6; D uncertain. Deletions cut 0 bases from V and 3 bases from J, with 9 bases between. From germline, CDR1 is MNHEY and CDR2 SVGAGI. This CDR3 has 16 residues. The CDR3 DNA reads as TGTGCCAGCAGTTACTCGATGAGTAACTATAATTCACCCCTCCACTTT. Translated, it gives CASSYSMSNYNSPLHF.

The rearrangement joins TRBV5-3 to TRBJ2-1, with 7 bases matching TRBD1. TRBV5-3 is an ORF, and what it does is uncertain. The CDR3 consists of 15 residues. Trimming took 8 bases from V and 2 from J; bases not matched to a gene: 10. DNA of the CDR3: TGTGCCAGCAGTCTTGACAGGGTCGCCTACAATGAGCAGTTCTTC. It translates to CASSLDRVAYNEQFF.

The chain employs TRBV5-1 and TRBJ2-3; D might be TRBD1 (6 bases). The V end lost 2 bases, the J end lost 3 bases, and 13 bases lay between the germline ends. The CDR3 runs 15 residues. Germline CDR1 and CDR2: SGHRS and YFSETQ. The DNA of the CDR3 is TGCGCCAGCAGCTTTGGTTCAGGGGTGACAGATACGCAGTATTTT. Its translation: CASSFGSGVTDTQYF.

The genes are TRBV19 and TRBJ2-1, with unresolved D. Germline values: CDR1 LNHDA, CDR2 SQIVND (reference sequence). Trimming left V 3 bases short and J 1 base short, with 10 bases between. The CDR3 is 15 amino acids. CDR3 DNA: TGTGCCAGTAGTATCATGGCGGTTTCCTACAATGAGCAGTTCTTC. The encoded protein is CASSIMAVSYNEQFF.

A single count supports this clone. The rearrangement uses TRBV28 and TRBJ1-1; D is uncertain. Between the trimmed V and J ends, which lost 7 bases and 3 bases, there was a span of 21 bases. Germline V CDR1 and CDR2: MDHEN, SYDVKM. This CDR3 region has 16 residues. CDR3 nucleotide sequence: TGTGCCAGCATCACCTTCTTAGGAGTAGAGGACACTGAAGCTTTCTTT. Protein product: CASITFLGVEDTEAFF.

The J gene is TRBJ1-5, the V gene TRBV6-5, with a weak D call TRBD1 (6 bases). Looked up from germline, CDR1 is MNHEY and CDR2 is SVGAGI. CDR3 length equals 14 residues. V lost 5 bases and J 1 base, leaving 9 bases between the germline ends. CDR3 DNA: TGTGCCAGCAGTCCCGGACAGAGCAATCAGCCCCAGCATTTT. It translates to CASSPGQSNQPQHF.

The CDR3 loop is CASRYRQGVDEQYF. CDR3 nucleotide sequence: TGTGCCAGCAGGTATCGACAGGGGGTGGACGAGCAGTACTTC. V and J are TRBV7-2 and TRBJ2-7; 9 positions agree with TRBD1. V shed 6 bases and J 5 bases; nucleotides not matched to a gene: 8. Germline V gene lookup returns CDR1 SGHTA and CDR2 FQGNSA. This CDR3 is 14 amino acids long.

The CDR3 region has the DNA TGTGCCAGCAGCCACTATCGGGGTTCTAATGAAAAACTGTTTTTT. Its protein is CASSHYRGSNEKLFF. This chain links TRBV7-3 with TRBJ1-4; D remains ambiguous. CDR1 is SGHTA, CDR2 FQGTGA, per germline. Trimming took 5 bases from V and 3 from J, leaving 13 bases between them. The CDR3 consists of 15 residues.

This chain links TRBV28 with TRBJ1-1; 12 bases are a match to TRBD1. J was trimmed by 4 bases and V by 8 bases; bases with no gene match: 14. There are 17 residues in the CDR3. Per the germline V gene, CDR1 is MDHEN and CDR2 is SYDVKM. The CDR3 sequence is CASVFLGTGGAGTEAFF. DNA of the CDR3: TGTGCCAGCGTATTTTTGGGGACAGGGGGCGCCGGCACTGAAGCTTTCTTT. Full variable domain (rest looked up from reference TRBV28 and TRBJ1-1): DVKVTQSSRYLVKRTGEKVFLECVQDMDHENMFWYRQDPGLGLRLIYFSYDVKMKEKGDIPEGYSVSREKKERFSLILESASTNQTSMYLCASVFLGTGGAGTEAFFGQGTRLTVV.

J is TRBJ2-1 and V is TRBV28; 7 bases align to TRBD1. This CDR3 spans 16 amino acids. CDR1 MDHEN and CDR2 SYDVKM come from the germline V gene. Trimming took 5 bases from V and 4 from J; bases not matched to a gene: 11. The CDR3 region is CASSAYDRVWYNEQFF. The DNA for the CDR3 is TGTGCCAGCAGTGCCTACGACAGGGTCTGGTACAATGAGCAGTTCTTC.

V usage is TRBV4-1 and J usage is TRBJ2-7; 7 nucleotides match TRBD2. V gave up 1 base and J gave up 0 bases; unmatched junction bases: 9. The CDR3 runs 17 residues. Germline V gene lookup returns CDR1 MGHRA and CDR2 YSYEKL. CDR3 coding DNA: TGCGCCAGCAGCCAAGGTTTCGCTAGCGGAAGCTCCTACGAGCAGTACTTC. Amino acid sequence: CASSQGFASGSSYEQYF.

This chain uses TRBV7-2 with TRBJ2-7, with D possibly TRBD2 on 6 matching bases. The germline V and J ends were trimmed by 4 bases and 3 bases, with 22 bases remaining between them. CDR3 length: 17 residues. Looked up from germline, CDR1 is SGHTA and CDR2 is FQGNSA. The CDR3 protein is CASSSRGSAGLIYEQYF. DNA of the CDR3: TGTGCCAGCAGCTCCCGAGGCTCGGCGGGGTTGATCTACGAGCAGTACTTC.

V usage is TRBV2 and J usage is TRBJ2-2, with 8 bases lining up with TRBD1. Trimming cost V 6 bases and J 5 bases; bases outside gene matches: 8. CDR3 length: 15 amino acids. The germline V gene has CDR1 SNHLY and CDR2 FYNNEI. The CDR3 coding sequence is TGTGCCAGCAGCCCGGGACAGGTAGAAACCGGGGAGCTGTTTTTT. It translates to CASSPGQVETGELFF.

A few counts support this clone. The chain joins TRBV4-1 to TRBJ1-6, with TRBD1 matching 7 bases. Germline CDR1 is MGHRA and CDR2 is YSYEKL. Trimming at V came to 2 bases and at J to 11 bases, leaving 6 bases not matched to a gene. The CDR3 covers 14 residues. The chain's CDR3 is CASSQPKRGPPLHF. As DNA, the CDR3 is TGCGCCAGCAGCCAACCGAAAAGGGGGCCACCCCTCCACTTT.

The chain links TRBV7-8 to TRBJ2-2, with D tentatively TRBD1 (7 bases). The germline CDR1 and CDR2 sequences are SGHVS and FQNEAQ. CDR3 length: 16 amino acids. Trimming pared 6 bases from V and 1 base from J, leaving 15 bases between. CDR3 nucleotide sequence: TGTGCCAGCAGTGGAGGGAGACAGGGGAACACCGGGGAGCTGTTTTTT. It is translated as CASSGGRQGNTGELFF.

The rearrangement uses TRBV5-1 and TRBJ1-6, with TRBD1 as a possible D gene (6 bases). Trimming took 3 bases from V and 8 from J, leaving 12 bases between them. CDR1 and CDR2 from the germline V gene are SGHRS and YFSETQ. The CDR3 totals 14 residues. DNA for the CDR3: TGCGCCAGCAGCTCAGGGGCGGTAGATTCACCCCTCCACTTT. This encodes CASSSGAVDSPLHF.

The rearrangement links TRBV5-6 to TRBJ1-6; TRBD1 is a possible D gene (5 bases). The germline CDR1 and CDR2 sequences are SGHDT and YYEEEE. The CDR3 totals 17 residues. The V end was cut by 1 base, the J end by 1 base, with 12 bases between. The CDR3 sequence: CASSLSGGLSYNSPLHF. The CDR3 DNA sequence: TGTGCCAGCAGCTTGAGTGGGGGTCTATCCTATAATTCACCCCTCCACTTT.

The rearrangement uses TRBV11-2 and TRBJ2-1; the D is unclear. The CDR3 length is 16 residues. V was cut by 1 base and J by 8 bases, with 18 bases left in between. Germline values: CDR1 SGHAT, CDR2 FQNNGV. For the CDR3, the DNA is TGTGCCAGCAGCTTAGGCGACCGACGGCCTTTTGATGAGCAGTTCTTC. Translating it yields CASSLGDRRPFDEQFF.

The V call is TRBV5-1, the J call TRBJ2-3, with TRBD1 as a possible D gene (6 bases). CDR3 length equals 13 residues. The germline V and J ends were trimmed by 4 bases and 6 bases, with 12 bases remaining between them. CDR1 is SGHRS and CDR2 is YFSETQ in the germline V gene. The CDR3 sequence is CASSHNRADTQYF. The CDR3 coding sequence is TGCGCCAGCAGCCATAACAGGGCGGATACGCAGTATTTT.

The chain employs TRBV10-3 and TRBJ2-5, with a tentative D call TRBD1 (5 bases). Trimming pared 2 bases from V and 9 bases from J, leaving 16 bases between. Germline CDR1 ENHRY, CDR2 SYGVKD. CDR3 length: 14 amino acids. The CDR3 sequence is CAISERQLSKPQYF. In nucleotides, the CDR3 is TGTGCCATCAGTGAGAGACAGCTCTCCAAGCCCCAGTACTTC.

This chain joins TRBV7-2 and TRBJ2-7; the D call may be TRBD1 or TRBD2 (5 bases each). Trimming pared 0 bases from V and 2 bases from J, leaving 8 bases between. This CDR3 spans 14 amino acids. The V gene's germline CDR1 is SGHTA and CDR2 FQGNSA. CDR3 residues: CASSLARGPYEQYF. CDR3 DNA: TGTGCCAGCAGCTTAGCCCGGGGCCCCTACGAGCAGTACTTC. The full variable domain, in which reference TRBV7-2 and TRBJ2-7 provide the parts outside the CDR3, is GAGVSQSPSNKVTEKGKDVELRCDPISGHTALYWYRQSLGQGLEFLIYFQGNSAPDKSGLPSDRFSAERTGGSVSTLTIQRTQQEDSAVYLCASSLARGPYEQYFGPGTRLTVT.

This clone has only one observation. The chain joins TRBV5-1 to TRBJ1-4; TRBD1 agrees at 8 bases. The CDR3 totals 15 residues. The J segment lost 7 bases and the V segment lost 4 bases, leaving 9 bases of the junction unmatched. Germline V gene sequence: CDR1 SGHRS, CDR2 YFSETQ. In DNA, the CDR3 is TGCGCCAGCAGCAGGGGACAGGCAGTCGGTGAAAAACTGTTTTTT. This gives the protein CASSRGQAVGEKLFF.

The chain recombines TRBV7-9 with TRBJ2-5; TRBD1 matches 7 bases. With the DNA end fitting TRBJ2-7 better, the J assignment may be wrong. Germline CDR1 SEHNR, CDR2 FQNEAQ (reference sequence). The CDR3 sequence is 13 residues long. The CDR3 loop reads CASLEGAGTEQYF. DNA for the CDR3: TGTGCCAGCTTAGAGGGGGCAGGGACCGAGCAGTACTTC.

The chain has TRBV4-1 and TRBJ1-2; 7 bases are a match to TRBD1. V lost 4 bases and J lost 8; bases outside the gene matches: 13. CDR3 length: 15 amino acids. Germline CDR1 reads MGHRA; CDR2 reads YSYEKL. CDR3 in DNA: TGCGCCAGCAGCCCGGACTACAACAGGGGAGGGGGCTACACCTTC. It yields the protein CASSPDYNRGGGYTF.

This sequence joins TRBV7-2 and TRBJ2-1; D is unresolved. CDR1 is SGHTA and CDR2 is FQGNSA in the germline V gene. The CDR3 has 13 residues. V shed 5 bases and J shed 7 bases, with 12 bases lying between them. The CDR3 loop reads CASSPGLGNEQFF. The DNA for the CDR3 is TGTGCCAGCAGCCCGGGCCTGGGAAATGAGCAGTTCTTC.

The chain is built from TRBV28 and TRBJ2-5; D is unclear. Near its end, the DNA agrees better with TRBJ2-7, so the J call may be wrong. The CDR3 runs 11 residues. Germline lookup yields CDR1 MDHEN and CDR2 SYDVKM. The CDR3 sequence is CASSFGYEQYF. In DNA, the CDR3 is TGTGCCAGCAGTTTCGGTTACGAGCAGTACTTC.

This clone came up once. The rearrangement joins TRBV9 to TRBJ1-2, with 9 bases lining up with TRBD1. This CDR3 has 14 residues. Unmatched junction bases numbered 4, after V lost 4 bases and J lost 3 bases. Germline CDR1 and CDR2: SGDLS and YYNGEE. This CDR3 reads CASSNRDRDYGYTF. The CDR3 DNA follows: TGTGCCAGCAGCAACCGGGACAGGGACTATGGCTACACCTTC.

J is TRBJ2-3 and V is TRBV6-1; possible D gene TRBD2, 6 bases. CDR1 MNHNS and CDR2 SASEGT come from the germline V gene. This CDR3 region has 16 residues. V was clipped by 2 bases and J by 3 bases, with 15 bases between them. CDR3 bases: TGTGCCAGCAGTGAACTCCTAGCGCGGTTAACAGATACGCAGTATTTT. Encoded protein: CASSELLARLTDTQYF.